This TCR beta chain came from a study of blood T cell repertoires in COVID-19. Study details: COVID-19 samples, acute and convalescent, were from the United States, Italy and Spain. The analysed material was cDNA or gDNA that came from T cells, B-cell-depleted T cells, or PBMCs.

Trimming removed 9 bases from V and 5 bases from J; junction bases left unmatched: 6. Germline V gives CDR1 MNHEY, CDR2 SMNVEV (reference sequence). The CDR3 totals 13 residues. Seattle's enrolled individuals joined amid active infection and were then monitored longitudinally. Authors' methods: Estimation of nucleated cell counts was performed using reference gene primer amplification. TCRdb keeps only in-frame clones here, not all; method: immunoSEQ multiplex PCR. From that table come the V and J calls and clone size; the DNA was used to work out D and trimming. The sample lists about 230,000 clones; 65% to 90% were seen once.

The sequencing input was peripheral blood. The source is a man in his forties or fifties with COVID-19, enrolled during active disease. This chain joins TRBV27 and TRBJ2-3; 9 bases fit TRBD2. The CDR3 DNA reads as TGTGCCAGTGCCGGGACTAGCTTAGATACGCAGTATTTT. Its translation is CASAGTSLDTQYF.